This T cell receptor (beta chain) was found in a study of blood T cells in healthy people across ages. It was with a sample-barcoded 5' primer and a J-beta primer mix that a second PCR of roughly 7 to 12 cycles was run. In TCRdb, the 5' RACE reads were re-called with MiXCR into one record per CDR3 protein. In the table there are around 970,000 distinct CDR3 sequences, about 51% of which are singletons. Deletions cut 5 bases from V and 4 bases from J, with 17 bases between. The V gene's germline CDR1 is SEHNR and CDR2 FQNEAQ (reference sequence). The CDR3 totals 15 residues. The receptor was isolated from a woman aged 60-75 years in good health. The V call is TRBV7-9, the J call TRBJ1-1; D unresolved. Sequenced sample: blood. CDR3 amino acids: CASSAPNRDSTEAFF. The CDR3 DNA sequence: TGTGCCAGCAGCGCACCCAACCGAGATAGCACTGAAGCTTTCTTT.